The 26 T cell receptor beta chains below all came from one sample that was sequenced in a study of blood T cells in healthy people across ages. Primers used in a second PCR of roughly 6 to 12 cycles were a sample-barcoded 5' primer and a J-beta primer mix. TCRdb reprocessed the 5' RACE reads with MiXCR, giving one entry per CDR3 protein. The sample shows 800,000 to 1,300,000 distinct CDR3 sequences, 25% of them seen only once. Another study also made use of these data, one on T cells of mothers and their children.

Material: blood. The receptors were gathered from a girl aged 2-10 years in good health.

The chain has TRBV11-2 and TRBJ2-5; 7 nucleotides line up with TRBD1. CDR3 size: 16 residues. Germline CDR1 is SGHAT and CDR2 is FQNNGV. J gave up 5 bases and V 0 bases, and 9 bases lay outside the gene matches. The DNA for the CDR3 is TGTGCCAGCAGCTTAGATCACTCAGGGGGTTGGGAGACCCAGTACTTC. Its translation is CASSLDHSGGWETQYF.

This clonotype was seen a few times. This chain joins TRBV20-1 and TRBJ2-4; 11 bases are shared with TRBD2. This CDR3 has 14 residues. J gave up 7 bases and V 6 bases, and 8 bases lay outside the gene matches. From germline, CDR1 is DFQATT and CDR2 SNEGSKA (reference sequence). In DNA, the CDR3 is TGCAGTGCGCTCGACCTAGCGGGAGGTAACATTCAGTACTTC. Translated, it gives CSALDLAGGNIQYF.

The chain uses TRBV6-2 or TRBV6-3 and TRBJ1-1; possible D gene TRBD1, 6 bases. There are 14 residues in the CDR3. V lost 2 bases to trimming and J lost 1 base, with 8 bases between them. Germline values: CDR1 MNHEY, CDR2 SVGEGT. DNA of the CDR3: TGTGCCAGCAGTTACGGGGGCGCGAACACTGAAGCTTTCTTT. Its translation is CASSYGGANTEAFF.

This clonotype has just a few counts. This CDR3 is missing its conserved last phenylalanine or tryptophan, likely due to a read error. The J gene is TRBJ2-4, the V gene TRBV4-1; a weak D match, TRBD2 (6 bases). CDR1 is MGHRA and CDR2 is YSYEKL in the germline V gene. The CDR3 length is 15 residues. Trimming pared 1 base from V and 5 bases from J, leaving 12 bases between. The CDR3 region is CASSQATGVQNIQYI. CDR3 in DNA: TGCGCCAGCAGCCAAGCGACGGGGGTCCAAAACATTCAGTACATC.

The chain joins TRBV29-1 to TRBJ1-2; D perhaps matches TRBD1 (5 bases). Trimming removed 7 bases from V and 7 bases from J, with 19 bases in between. Germline V gives CDR1 SQVTM, CDR2 ANQGSEA. The CDR3 is 13 amino acids. CDR3 loop: CSAPGTSYPGYTF. In nucleotides, the CDR3 is TGCAGCGCTCCCGGGACCTCATATCCTGGCTACACCTTC. Based on the CDR3 plus reference TRBV29-1 and TRBJ1-2, the full variable domain is SAVISQKPSRDICQRGTSLTIQCQVDSQVTMMFWYRQQPGQSLTLIATANQGSEATYESGFVIDKFPISRPNLTFSTLTVSNMSPEDSSIYLCSAPGTSYPGYTFGSGTRLTVV.

This clonotype was observed a handful of times. The V call is TRBV7-9, the J call TRBJ2-5; D uncertain. CDR1 is SEHNR and CDR2 is FQNEAQ in the germline V gene (reference sequence). The V end was cut by 1 base, the J end by 3 bases, with 9 bases between. CDR3 length: 14 residues. The CDR3 is CASSLGFIEETQYF. Written as DNA, the CDR3 is TGTGCCAGCAGCTTAGGGTTCATAGAAGAGACCCAGTACTTC.

The chain is built from TRBV20-1 and TRBJ2-7; the D gene is possibly TRBD2 (6 bases). The CDR3 has 14 amino acids. Trimming left V 5 bases short and J 0 bases short, with 14 bases between. CDR1 is DFQATT, CDR2 SNEGSKA, per germline (reference sequence). CDR3 sequence: CSAPISGSSYEQYF. The CDR3 region has the DNA TGCAGTGCTCCCATTAGCGGTAGCTCCTACGAGCAGTACTTC.

This clonotype was seen only a few times. Its ends do not fully match the called genes, so a read error is possible. The chain carries TRBV28 and TRBJ2-5, with a possible D match to TRBD2 (5 bases). The CDR3 sequence is 14 residues long. The germline V gene encodes CDR1 MDHEN and CDR2 SYDVKM. CDR3 bases: TGTGCCAGCAGTTCGAGGACTCCCCCAAGAGGGCGGTTCTTC. Protein sequence: CASSSRTPPRGRFF.

In this sample, this clonotype turned up a few times. The chain recombines TRBV6-2 or TRBV6-3 with TRBJ2-7; 9 bases align to TRBD2. TRBJ2-1 matches the DNA end more closely, so the J call is doubtful. This CDR3 is built from 15 residues. The V gene's germline CDR1 is MNHEY and CDR2 SVGEGT. CDR3 sequence reads: CASNSGGRKGNEQFF. CDR3 bases: TGTGCCAGCAATAGCGGGGGCAGGAAGGGCAATGAGCAGTTCTTC.

J is TRBJ2-5 and V is TRBV20-1; D remains ambiguous. The V gene lost 3 bases and the J gene lost 1 base, with 24 bases spanning the gap. Germline CDR1 reads DFQATT; CDR2 reads SNEGSKA (reference sequence). This CDR3 is 18 amino acids long. The CDR3 loop reads CSASSHYLQLDAQETQYF. The CDR3 DNA sequence: TGCAGTGCTAGTTCCCACTACCTACAACTGGACGCCCAAGAGACCCAGTACTTC.

This clonotype occurred a few times. In DNA form, the CDR3 reads TGCAGCGTCACTCGTTCTGGGACCCAGTACTTC. This codes for CSVTRSGTQYF. V is TRBV29-1 and J is TRBJ2-5; D not resolved. This CDR3 comprises 11 residues. From germline, CDR1 is SQVTM and CDR2 ANQGSEA. Trimming stripped 6 bases from V and 7 bases from J, with 12 bases between.

This clonotype was counted at least ten times. V gene TRBV29-1 combines with J gene TRBJ1-5; perhaps TRBD1 as D (5 bases). CDR1 is SQVTM, CDR2 ANQGSEA, per germline. Trimming shortened V by 7 bases and J by 2 bases, and 15 bases separated the two germline ends. The CDR3 is 14 amino acids. The CDR3 loop reads CSAREGGGNQPQHF. The DNA for the CDR3 is TGCAGCGCCCGTGAAGGAGGGGGCAATCAGCCCCAGCATTTT.

This clonotype was found a few times. The gene calls are TRBV29-1 and TRBJ2-7; D unresolved. CDR3 length: 11 amino acids. Germline CDR1 is SQVTM and CDR2 is ANQGSEA. Trimming took 5 bases from V and 6 from J, leaving 11 bases between them. CDR3 in amino acids: CSVRLEGEQYF. As DNA, the CDR3 is TGCAGCGTTAGGTTGGAAGGCGAGCAGTACTTC.

This chain joins TRBV29-1 and TRBJ2-1; 8 bases align to TRBD1. The germline V gene has CDR1 SQVTM and CDR2 ANQGSEA. CDR3 size: 13 residues. V lost 6 bases to trimming and J lost 2 bases; unmatched junction nucleotides: 3. CDR3 amino acids: CSVGQDTYNEQFF. DNA for the CDR3: TGCAGCGTGGGACAGGACACCTACAATGAGCAGTTCTTC.

This clonotype was found a few times. This chain uses TRBV27 with TRBJ2-1, with 8 bases lining up with TRBD2. The J call is in doubt because the DNA end fits TRBJ2-7 better. The CDR3 totals 16 residues. Germline lookup yields CDR1 MNHEY and CDR2 SMNVEV (reference sequence). The CDR3 DNA is TGTGCCAGCAGTTTGGACGTAGCGGGGAGGTTTTACGAGCAGTACTTC. Its protein is CASSLDVAGRFYEQYF.

This sequence joins TRBV4-1 and TRBJ1-1, with D perhaps TRBD1 (5 bases). Trimming stripped 0 bases from V and 3 bases from J, with 14 bases between. CDR3 length: 16 amino acids. CDR1 is MGHRA, CDR2 YSYEKL, per germline. CDR3: CASSQDSIGGDTEAFF. The DNA for the CDR3 is TGCGCCAGCAGCCAAGATAGTATAGGAGGGGACACTGAAGCTTTCTTT.

The chain employs TRBV24-1 and TRBJ2-2, with TRBD1 matching over 7 bases. The CDR3 is 14 residues long. Germline lookup yields CDR1 KGHDR and CDR2 SFDVKD. Trimming took 10 bases from V and 6 from J; bases not matched to a gene: 10. CDR3 DNA: TGTGCCACATCACTGGGACAGACGGCCGGGGAGCTGTTTTTT. Its protein is CATSLGQTAGELFF.

This clonotype was found a few times. The rearrangement uses TRBV7-2 and TRBJ1-2; D possibly corresponds to TRBD1 (6 bases). Germline V gene lookup returns CDR1 SGHTA and CDR2 FQGNSA. Trimming shortened V by 1 base and J by 4 bases, and 13 bases separated the two germline ends. This CDR3 has 15 amino acids. In DNA form, the CDR3 reads TGTGCCAGCAGCTTAGGCTCACAGGGCGGCTATGGCTACACCTTC. Encoded protein: CASSLGSQGGYGYTF.

On this clonotype: A read error may be the cause here, since a much bigger clone is one base away. The genes are TRBV5-1 and TRBJ2-2; D is unclear. CDR3 size: 13 residues. Per germline, CDR1 SGHRS and CDR2 YFSETQ. The CDR3 DNA reads TGCGCCAGCAGCTTGGGGAACGCCGGGGAGCTGTTTTTT. This encodes CASSLGNAGELFF.

The chain carries TRBV20-1 and TRBJ2-5; possibly TRBD2 for D (7 bases). Gene TRBJ2-7 matches the end of the DNA better, so the J call may be wrong. The germline gives CDR1 DFQATT, CDR2 SNEGSKA (reference sequence). The CDR3 consists of 15 residues. The CDR3 protein is CSAPLFEGGRYEQYF. The CDR3 region has the DNA TGCAGTGCCCCCCTCTTTGAGGGGGGGAGGTACGAGCAGTACTTC.

This clonotype was counted only a few times. This chain joins TRBV29-1 and TRBJ2-6; maybe TRBD1 (5 bases). V shed 3 bases and J shed 4 bases, with 13 bases lying between them. Germline loops: CDR1 SQVTM, CDR2 ANQGSEA. This CDR3 spans 15 amino acids. This CDR3 is CSVEADGAGANVLTF. The CDR3, as DNA: TGCAGCGTTGAGGCAGATGGGGCCGGGGCCAACGTCCTGACTTTC. The entire variable domain, with the rest obtained from reference TRBV29-1 and TRBJ2-6, is as follows: SAVISQKPSRDICQRGTSLTIQCQVDSQVTMMFWYRQQPGQSLTLIATANQGSEATYESGFVIDKFPISRPNLTFSTLTVSNMSPEDSSIYLCSVEADGAGANVLTFGAGSRLTVL.

This chain connects TRBV7-9 to TRBJ2-1; 8 nucleotides agree with TRBD2. CDR1 and CDR2 from the germline V gene are SEHNR and FQNEAQ (reference sequence). The CDR3 loop spans 16 amino acids. J gave up 0 bases and V 2 bases, and 3 bases lay outside the gene matches. DNA of the CDR3: TGTGCCAGCAGCTTAATGGCGGGAGGCTCCTACAATGAGCAGTTCTTC. Translating gives CASSLMAGGSYNEQFF.

This clonotype was seen more than once but under ten times. The chain carries TRBV7-2 and TRBJ2-5; TRBD2 might be the D (6 bases). The germline V gene has CDR1 SGHTA and CDR2 FQGNSA. The CDR3 totals 13 residues. V was clipped by 7 bases and J by 9 bases, with 18 bases between them. CDR3 DNA sequence: TGTGCCAGCATCGGGGGAGGCGGGGTGCCCCAGTACTTC. The encoded protein is CASIGGGGVPQYF.

This chain joins TRBV27 and TRBJ1-6; 7 nucleotides align to TRBD1. The CDR3 runs 14 residues. With 2 bases clipped from V and 8 bases from J, the junction kept 3 bases outside the gene matches. Germline V gene sequence: CDR1 MNHEY, CDR2 SMNVEV (reference sequence). CDR3 in amino acids: CASSLNRGHSPLHF. The CDR3 nucleotides read TGTGCCAGCAGTTTAAACAGGGGCCATTCACCCCTCCACTTT.

There are a few counts of this clonotype. The J gene is TRBJ1-1, the V gene TRBV15; TRBD1 is a possible D gene (5 bases). Germline CDR1 is LNHNV and CDR2 is YYDKDF (reference sequence). The CDR3 loop spans 15 amino acids. Deletions cut 1 base from V and 5 bases from J, with 14 bases between. The CDR3 protein is CATSRARGEGTEAFF. CDR3 DNA sequence: TGTGCCACCAGCAGAGCGCGGGGGGAGGGGACTGAAGCTTTCTTT.

The V call is TRBV7-9, the J call TRBJ2-2; possibly TRBD2 for D (5 bases). Trimming stripped 10 bases from V and 4 bases from J, with 13 bases between. CDR1 SEHNR and CDR2 FQNEAQ come from the germline V gene (reference sequence). CDR3 size: 13 residues. The CDR3 DNA is TGTGCCAACTTACGAGGGAGCACCGGGGAGCTGTTTTTT. Residues: CANLRGSTGELFF.